These 5 T cell receptor beta chains share one sample of origin, sequenced in a study of CD8+CD57+ T cells in acquired aplastic anemia. The sequenced patients had an expansion of CD8+CD57+ cells seen by flow cytometry. Genomic DNA templated the TCR beta VDJ and CDR3 profiling. A single record per CDR3 protein comes from TCRdb applying MiXCR to the reads. Among about 240,000 distinct CDR3 sequences, around half were seen once, and the ten largest hold 7.8%. The sequenced sample consisted of sorted CD4+, CD8+, or CD8+CD57+ T cells (not recorded which) from PBMCs. The receptors derive from a human donor with aplastic anemia.

Ten or more counts support this clonotype. The rearrangement uses TRBV9 and TRBJ1-1; D may be TRBD1 (6 bases). Trimming took 0 bases from V and 7 from J, leaving 7 bases between them. Looked up from germline, CDR1 is SGDLS and CDR2 is YYNGEE. There are 12 residues in the CDR3. CDR3 amino acids: CASSVGQDEAFF. In nucleotides, the CDR3 is TGTGCCAGCAGCGTAGGACAGGATGAAGCTTTCTTT.

This clonotype has ten or more counts. The chain links TRBV7-3 to TRBJ1-6; 7 positions match TRBD1. CDR1 and CDR2 from the germline V gene are SGHTA and FQGTGA. The CDR3 spans 16 residues. The ends lost 5 bases at V and 7 bases at J; junction bases unmatched: 11. CDR3 amino acids: CASSRTGPRGNSPLHF. DNA of the CDR3: TGTGCCAGCAGCCGTACCGGGCCCAGGGGGAATTCACCCCTCCACTTT. Variable domain in full (rest from reference TRBV7-3 and TRBJ1-6): GAGVSQTPSNKVTEKGKYVELRCDPISGHTALYWYRQSLGQGPEFLIYFQGTGAADDSGLPNDRFFAVRPEGSVSTLKIQRTERGDSAVYLCASSRTGPRGNSPLHFGNGTRLTVT.

Of note for this clonotype: A single base separates this from a much larger clone, so it may be a read error. The CDR3 sequence: CASSELTNTEALF. The CDR3 DNA is TGTGCCAGCAGTGAACTAACAAACACTGAAGCTCTCTTT. This chain uses TRBV6-5 with TRBJ1-1; D not certain. Germline V gives CDR1 MNHEY, CDR2 SVGAGI. This CDR3 region has 13 residues.

As for this clonotype: An end of the junction does not agree with germline; a read error may underlie this. The chain combines TRBV7-9 with TRBJ1-1; D is uncertain. The CDR3 is 13 residues long. CDR1 SEHNR and CDR2 FQNEAQ come from the germline V gene (reference sequence). CDR3 DNA: TGTGCCAGCAGCGGGAGCGGTAACAATGAAGCTTTCTTT. Its protein is CASSGSGNNEAFF.

The V and J genes are TRBV7-8 and TRBJ2-7, with D perhaps matching TRBD1 (6 bases). Germline V gene sequence: CDR1 SGHVS, CDR2 FQNEAQ. V dropped 5 bases and J dropped 7 bases, with 21 bases sitting between them. The CDR3 is 15 residues long. The CDR3 nucleotides are TGTGCCAGCAGCCCAGGGGCTGGGTCCGGCAGTGAGCAGTACTTC. Translation gives CASSPGAGSGSEQYF.